The 12 T cell receptor beta chains listed next were all sequenced from one sample in a study of beta chain features in type 1 diabetes (dated 2018 in TCRdb). Library preparation was by the immunoSEQ multiplex PCR assay. The High Capacity cDNA Reverse Transcription Kit was used to reverse transcribe all of the isolated RNA, meaning that expressed TCRB transcripts were what got sequenced. The source is immuneACCESS, and TCRdb retained only in-frame sequences with V and J called. Part of the clones is not carried over; for the studies checked, unresolved V genes explain less than half of this, and the remainder is unexplained. This sample comprises about 370,000 clones, about 16% of them detected only once. 0.019% of the sample is taken by the ten largest. Input material: naive CD4+ T cells from blood. The cell subset or site label of this sample denotes: true naive CD4+ T cells. These receptors originate from a young woman in good health.

This clone was picked up a small number of times. The V gene is TRBV30, the J gene TRBJ1-3; D possibly corresponds to TRBD1 (5 bases). Germline lookup yields CDR1 GTSNPN and CDR2 SVGIG (reference sequence). V was trimmed by 5 bases and J by 0 bases, leaving 17 bases between them. This CDR3 spans 16 amino acids. The CDR3 DNA reads as TGTGCCTGGGAGTTACTAACGACAGTCTCTGGAAACACCATATATTTT. Translating it yields CAWELLTTVSGNTIYF.

This clone was counted between two and nine times. The chain couples TRBV5-1 to TRBJ2-5; 13 nucleotides match TRBD2. This CDR3 has 16 amino acids. The germline V gene has CDR1 SGHRS and CDR2 YFSETQ. Losses at the gene ends were 4 bases for V and 2 bases for J; bases not matched to a gene: 5. The CDR3 coding sequence is TGCGCCAGCAGCCCCGGGACTAGCGGGGTACAAGAGACCCAGTACTTC. This gives the protein CASSPGTSGVQETQYF.

This sequence joins TRBV6-1 and TRBJ2-1; 12 bases are shared with TRBD2. Losses at the gene ends were 6 bases for V and 1 base for J; bases not matched to a gene: 1. The CDR3 contains 15 residues. Germline CDR1 is MNHNS and CDR2 is SASEGT. The DNA of the CDR3 is TGTGCCAGCAGCACTAGCGGGGGGTCCTACAATGAGCAGTTCTTC. Its protein is CASSTSGGSYNEQFF.

There are a few counts of this clone. This sequence joins TRBV20-1 and TRBJ2-3; D gene unclear. The V and J ends lost 6 bases and 6 bases respectively, with 10 bases between them. Germline V gene data show CDR1 as DFQATT and CDR2 as SNEGSKA (reference sequence). The CDR3 sequence is 11 residues long. The CDR3 protein is CSANVRDTQYF. DNA for the CDR3: TGCAGTGCCAACGTCCGGGATACGCAGTATTTT.

This clone turned up a few times. The chain joins TRBV18 to TRBJ1-3, with 9 bases matching TRBD1. Germline trimming cut 1 base from V and 2 bases from J; bases unmatched to any gene: 0. The CDR3 covers 15 residues. Germline CDR1 and CDR2: KGHSH and LQKENI. CDR3 bases: TGTGCCAGCTCACCACGACAGGGGGCTGGAAACACCATATATTTT. Translated: CASSPRQGAGNTIYF.

The rearrangement uses TRBV7-6 and TRBJ1-1; TRBD1 is a possible D gene (5 bases). In germline, CDR1 is SGHVS, CDR2 FNYEAQ. The CDR3 has 13 residues. V lost 4 bases and J lost 5, with 11 bases in between. CDR3 DNA: TGTGCCAGCAGCTCCCTCCCAGGGACTGAAGCTTTCTTT. Protein: CASSSLPGTEAFF.

This clone was counted between two and nine times. The chain recombines TRBV5-1 with TRBJ2-1, with a weak D call TRBD2 (6 bases). CDR1 is SGHRS and CDR2 is YFSETQ in the germline V gene. The CDR3 is 13 amino acids. Trimming pared 2 bases from V and 6 bases from J, leaving 9 bases between. The CDR3 bases are TGCGCCAGCAGCTTTGCGCGGGGCAATGAGCAGTTCTTC. Translation gives CASSFARGNEQFF.

This chain's CDR3 is CSAVKGQGYTEAFF. CDR3 DNA: TGCAGCGCCGTAAAGGGACAGGGCTACACTGAAGCTTTCTTT. V usage is TRBV29-1 and J usage is TRBJ1-1; 9 bases match TRBD1. V lost 7 bases to trimming and J lost 3 bases; unmatched junction nucleotides: 9. The CDR3 loop spans 14 amino acids. The germline V gene has CDR1 SQVTM and CDR2 ANQGSEA.

This chain joins TRBV5-6 and TRBJ1-2; 8 bases match TRBD1. Germline V gene sequence: CDR1 SGHDT, CDR2 YYEEEE. This CDR3 spans 13 amino acids. J lost 5 bases, V lost 4 bases, and 4 bases had no gene match. The CDR3 DNA follows: TGTGCCAGCAGCCCGACAGGGGAGTATGGCTACACCTTC. Residues: CASSPTGEYGYTF.

The V and J genes are TRBV18 and TRBJ1-5; 7 bases map to TRBD1. CDR1 is KGHSH, CDR2 LQKENI, per germline. The CDR3 is 15 amino acids. Germline trimming cut 1 base from V and 7 bases from J; bases unmatched to any gene: 7. CDR3 protein: CASSPRGGEDQPQHF. The DNA of the CDR3 is TGTGCCAGCTCACCACGAGGGGGCGAGGACCAGCCCCAGCATTTT.

This clone was detected only once. The rearrangement joins TRBV6-5 to TRBJ1-4, with D maybe TRBD1 (6 bases). CDR3 length equals 15 residues. V dropped 6 bases and J dropped 8 bases, with 19 bases sitting between them. Germline assignment: CDR1 MNHEY and CDR2 SVGAGI. CDR3 amino acids: CASRLTGWGEEKLFF. CDR3 nucleotides: TGTGCCAGCAGGCTTACAGGGTGGGGCGAGGAAAAACTGTTTTTT.

This clone was found a few times. The chain joins TRBV2 to TRBJ1-2, with D maybe TRBD1 (6 bases). Germline CDR1 reads SNHLY; CDR2 reads FYNNEI. V was cut by 1 base and J by 2 bases, with 8 bases left in between. This CDR3 spans 14 amino acids. CDR3 amino acids: CASSEDRVNYGYTF. The CDR3 DNA follows: TGTGCCAGCAGTGAAGACAGGGTCAACTATGGCTACACCTTC.